The 7 T cell receptor beta chains below all came from one sample that was sequenced in a study of beta chain features in type 1 diabetes. Expressed TCRB transcripts got sequenced, as all isolated RNA was reverse transcribed. TCRdb's copy holds only in-frame clones and misses some; the assay was immunoSEQ multiplex PCR. The top ten hold roughly 0.11% of the sample, which has 600,000 to 700,000 clones, 9.5% to 15% seen once. Points from the study as a whole: The study found moderately but significantly shorter TCRB CDR3s in all four CD4+ subsets of Type 1 diabetes patients.

No antigen has been identified for these receptors. The source material was naive CD4+ T cells from blood. The receptors derive from a man between 25 and 39 years old with type 1 diabetes.

The gene calls are TRBV6-1 and TRBJ2-3; 7 positions match TRBD2. CDR3 length equals 16 residues. Germline V lookup: CDR1 MNHNS, CDR2 SASEGT. The junction had 8 bases not matched to a gene; V was cut back by 4 bases and J by 1 base. CDR3 sequence (DNA): TGTGCCAGCAGTGCGAAGACTAGCCAGGGCACAGATACGCAGTATTTT. Protein sequence: CASSAKTSQGTDTQYF.

This clone was recorded a few times. The chain recombines TRBV28 with TRBJ2-1; the D is unclear. CDR3 length: 17 residues. V was pared by 4 bases and J by 4 bases, with 20 bases between. Germline CDR1 and CDR2: MDHEN and SYDVKM. DNA for the CDR3: TGTGCCAGCAGTTCTCCGGACCAAAAGGCCCCTTACAATGAGCAGTTCTTC. Its translation: CASSSPDQKAPYNEQFF.

This rearrangement joins TRBV23-1 to TRBJ1-1; 7 nucleotides align to TRBD1. TRBV23-1 is an ORF for which the function is uncertain. With 3 bases clipped from V and 6 bases from J, the junction kept 7 bases outside the gene matches. The length of the CDR3 is 14 residues. The chain's CDR3 is CASSHISGGAEAFF. Here the CDR3 DNA reads TGCGCCAGCAGTCATATTTCAGGGGGGGCTGAAGCTTTCTTT.

The chain couples TRBV7-2 to TRBJ1-6; D gene unclear. This CDR3 is built from 14 residues. CDR1 and CDR2 from the germline V gene are SGHTA and FQGNSA. Trimming removed 8 bases from V and 0 bases from J, with 8 bases in between. CDR3 sequence reads: CASQESSYNSPLHF. The CDR3 nucleotides read TGTGCCAGCCAGGAGAGCTCCTATAATTCACCCCTCCACTTT.

The chain links TRBV5-1 to TRBJ2-7, with 9 positions matching TRBD1. The CDR3 spans 16 residues. Per the germline V gene, CDR1 is SGHRS and CDR2 is YFSETQ. The junction had 8 bases not matched to a gene; V was cut back by 1 base and J by 3 bases. DNA for the CDR3: TGCGCCAGCAGCTTGCGGCCCGGACAGGGGAACTACGAGCAGTACTTC. Its protein is CASSLRPGQGNYEQYF.

This clone was observed a handful of times. The chain uses TRBV29-1 and TRBJ2-5; a weak D match, TRBD1 (6 bases). V was pared by 3 bases and J by 5 bases, with 10 bases between. The CDR3 loop spans 12 amino acids. In germline, CDR1 is SQVTM, CDR2 ANQGSEA. The CDR3 loop reads CSVESQGETQYF. CDR3 DNA: TGCAGCGTTGAGTCCCAGGGGGAGACCCAGTACTTC.

This clone was detected a few times. The V call is TRBV28, the J call TRBJ1-2; no clear D gene. Germline values: CDR1 MDHEN, CDR2 SYDVKM. The CDR3 is made up of 10 amino acids. Between the trimmed V and J ends, which lost 10 bases and 2 bases, there was a span of 5 bases. CDR3 sequence: CATNNYGYTF. For the CDR3, the DNA is TGTGCCACTAACAACTATGGCTACACCTTC.